These 4 T cell receptor beta chains came from one sample sequenced in a study of blood T cell repertoires in COVID-19. Profiled with immunoSEQ multiplex PCR; TCRdb holds only in-frame clones, not every one. Counted here are 150,000 or so clones, about 87% occurring once; the ten biggest clones make up approximately 0.5%. The sequencing input was peripheral blood. The receptors here all came from a man aged 60-69 years with COVID-19, enrolled during active disease.

V is TRBV4-1 and J is TRBJ1-1; D remains unclear. This CDR3 region has 15 residues. From germline, CDR1 is MGHRA and CDR2 YSYEKL. The ends were cut back, 0 bases at V and 4 bases at J, with 12 bases in the middle. The CDR3 sequence is CASSQESRSSTEAFF. CDR3 DNA: TGCGCCAGCAGCCAAGAAAGCAGGTCGAGCACTGAAGCTTTCTTT.

The genes are TRBV28 and TRBJ1-2, with TRBD1 identical over 7 bases. Germline V gene sequence: CDR1 MDHEN, CDR2 SYDVKM. V shed 1 base and J 2 bases; nucleotides not matched to a gene: 10. CDR3 length: 17 residues. As DNA, the CDR3 is TGTGCCAGCAGTTTATATCTCTCCGGGACAGCCAACTATGGCTACACCTTC. Residues: CASSLYLSGTANYGYTF.

CDR3 loop: CASSFRDRQNYGYTF. The CDR3 nucleotides are TGTGCCAGCAGCTTCCGGGACAGACAAAACTATGGCTACACCTTC. The rearrangement joins TRBV5-5 to TRBJ1-2; TRBD1 matches at 7 bases. The CDR3 contains 15 residues. Trimming at V came to 2 bases and at J to 2 bases, leaving 6 bases not matched to a gene. Germline-derived CDR1 and CDR2 are SGHKS and YYEKEE (reference sequence). The entire variable domain, with the rest obtained from reference TRBV5-5 and TRBJ1-2, is as follows: DAGVTQSPTHLIKTRGQQVTLRCSPISGHKSVSWYQQVLGQGPQFIFQYYEKEERGRGNFPDRFSARQFPNYSSELNVNALLLGDSALYLCASSFRDRQNYGYTFGSGTRLTVV.

The rearrangement uses TRBV5-8 and TRBJ2-7, with a possible D match to TRBD1 (6 bases). The CDR3 is 13 residues long. V lost 5 bases to trimming and J lost 5 bases, with 14 bases between them. Germline V gene lookup returns CDR1 SGHTS and CDR2 YDEGEE. The chain's CDR3 is CASSSGTFHEQYF. Here the CDR3 DNA reads TGTGCCAGCAGTTCCGGGACATTCCACGAGCAGTACTTC.